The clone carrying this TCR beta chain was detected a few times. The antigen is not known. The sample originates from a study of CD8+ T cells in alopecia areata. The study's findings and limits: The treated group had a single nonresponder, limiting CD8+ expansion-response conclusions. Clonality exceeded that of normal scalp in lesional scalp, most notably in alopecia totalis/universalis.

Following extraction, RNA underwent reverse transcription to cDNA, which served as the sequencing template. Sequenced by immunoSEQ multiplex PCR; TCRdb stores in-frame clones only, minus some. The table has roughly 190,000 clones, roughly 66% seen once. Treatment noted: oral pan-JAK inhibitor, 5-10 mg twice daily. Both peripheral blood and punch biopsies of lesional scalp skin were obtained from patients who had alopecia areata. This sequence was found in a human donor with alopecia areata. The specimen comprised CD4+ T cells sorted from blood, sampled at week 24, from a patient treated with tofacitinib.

CDR3 sequence (DNA): TGTGCCAGTAGCCCCGGGAGAGAATACGAGCAGTACTTC. The encoded protein is CASSPGREYEQYF. The chain joins TRBV19 to TRBJ2-7; D might be TRBD2 (6 bases). Trimming stripped 6 bases from V and 4 bases from J, with 13 bases between. Germline lookup yields CDR1 LNHDA and CDR2 SQIVND (reference sequence). There are 13 residues in the CDR3.